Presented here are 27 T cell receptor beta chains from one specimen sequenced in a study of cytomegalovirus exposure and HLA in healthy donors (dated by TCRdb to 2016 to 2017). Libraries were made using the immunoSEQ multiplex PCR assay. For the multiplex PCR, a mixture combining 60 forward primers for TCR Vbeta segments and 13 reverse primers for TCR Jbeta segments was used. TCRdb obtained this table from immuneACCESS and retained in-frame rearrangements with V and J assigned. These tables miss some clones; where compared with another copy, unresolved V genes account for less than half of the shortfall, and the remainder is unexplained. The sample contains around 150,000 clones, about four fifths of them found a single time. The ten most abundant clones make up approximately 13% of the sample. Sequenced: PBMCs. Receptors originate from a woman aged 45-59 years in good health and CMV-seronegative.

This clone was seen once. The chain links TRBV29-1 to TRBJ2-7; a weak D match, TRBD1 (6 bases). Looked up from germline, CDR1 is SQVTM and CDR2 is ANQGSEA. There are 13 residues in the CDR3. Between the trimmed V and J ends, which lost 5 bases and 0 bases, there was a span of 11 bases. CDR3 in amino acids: CSVIQGCSYEQYF. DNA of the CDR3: TGCAGCGTTATACAGGGTTGCTCCTACGAGCAGTACTTC.

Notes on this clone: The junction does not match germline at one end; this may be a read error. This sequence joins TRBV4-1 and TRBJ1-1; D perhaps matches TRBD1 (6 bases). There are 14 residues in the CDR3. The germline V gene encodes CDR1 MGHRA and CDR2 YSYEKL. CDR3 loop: CASSQGRGDTETFF. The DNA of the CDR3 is TGCGCCAGCAGCCAGGGACGGGGGGACACTGAAACTTTCTTT.

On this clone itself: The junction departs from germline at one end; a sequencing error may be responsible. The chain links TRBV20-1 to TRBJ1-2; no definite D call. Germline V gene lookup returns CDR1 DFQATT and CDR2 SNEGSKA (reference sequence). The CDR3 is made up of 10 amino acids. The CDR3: CSAKQILGLF. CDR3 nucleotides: TGCAGTGCTAAACAGATACTTGGCCTCTTC.

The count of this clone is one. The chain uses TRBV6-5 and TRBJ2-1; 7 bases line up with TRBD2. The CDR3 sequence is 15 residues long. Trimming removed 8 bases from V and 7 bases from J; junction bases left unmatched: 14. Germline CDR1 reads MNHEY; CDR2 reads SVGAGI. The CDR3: CASLGRAGVYNEQFF. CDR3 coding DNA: TGTGCCAGCTTAGGGCGGGCGGGAGTTTATAATGAGCAGTTCTTC.

The chain's CDR3 is CASSPLAGVGYNEQFF. Here the CDR3 DNA reads TGTGCCAGCAGCCCTCTAGCGGGAGTGGGGTACAATGAGCAGTTCTTC. The J gene is TRBJ2-1, the V gene TRBV7-2, with 10 bases fitting TRBD2. The V and J ends lost 5 bases and 4 bases, in that order; junction bases with no gene match: 8. Germline lookup yields CDR1 SGHTA and CDR2 FQGNSA. CDR3 length equals 16 residues.

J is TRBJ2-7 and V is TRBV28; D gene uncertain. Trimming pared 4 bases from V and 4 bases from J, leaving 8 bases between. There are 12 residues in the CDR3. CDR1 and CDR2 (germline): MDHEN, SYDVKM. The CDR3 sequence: CASSSQRYEQYF. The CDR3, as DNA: TGTGCCAGCAGTTCCCAACGGTACGAGCAGTACTTC.

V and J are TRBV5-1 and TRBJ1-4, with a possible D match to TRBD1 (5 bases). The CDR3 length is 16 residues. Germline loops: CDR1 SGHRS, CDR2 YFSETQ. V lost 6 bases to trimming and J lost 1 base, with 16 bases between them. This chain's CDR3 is CASKSGGSVTNEKLFF. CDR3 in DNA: TGCGCCAGCAAATCGGGGGGGTCTGTAACTAATGAAAAACTGTTTTTT.

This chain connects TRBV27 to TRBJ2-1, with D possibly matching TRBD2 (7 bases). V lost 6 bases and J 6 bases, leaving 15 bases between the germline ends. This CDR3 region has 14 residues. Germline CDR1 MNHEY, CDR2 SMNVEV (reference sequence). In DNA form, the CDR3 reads TGTGCCAGCAGCCTAGGGGGGGGCTCCAATGAGCAGTTCTTC. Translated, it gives CASSLGGGSNEQFF.

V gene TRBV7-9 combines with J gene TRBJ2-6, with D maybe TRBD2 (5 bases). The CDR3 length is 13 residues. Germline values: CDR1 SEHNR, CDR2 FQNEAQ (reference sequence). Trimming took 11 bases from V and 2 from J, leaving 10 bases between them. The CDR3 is CAPGRPGANVLTF. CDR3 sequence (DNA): TGTGCCCCGGGGAGACCTGGGGCCAACGTCCTGACTTTC.

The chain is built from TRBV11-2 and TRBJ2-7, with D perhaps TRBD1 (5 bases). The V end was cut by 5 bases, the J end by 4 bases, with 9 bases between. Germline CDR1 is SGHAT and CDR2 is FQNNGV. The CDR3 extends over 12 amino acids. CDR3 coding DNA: TGTGCCAGCAGCCAGGACACATACGAGCAGTACTTC. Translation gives CASSQDTYEQYF.

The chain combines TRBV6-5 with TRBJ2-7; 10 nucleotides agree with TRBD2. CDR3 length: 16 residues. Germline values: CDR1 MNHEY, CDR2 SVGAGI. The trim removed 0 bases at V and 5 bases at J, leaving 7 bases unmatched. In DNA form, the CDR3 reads TGTGCCAGCAGTTACTCGTTCCTAGCGGGAGCCCACGAGCAGTACTTC. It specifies CASSYSFLAGAHEQYF.

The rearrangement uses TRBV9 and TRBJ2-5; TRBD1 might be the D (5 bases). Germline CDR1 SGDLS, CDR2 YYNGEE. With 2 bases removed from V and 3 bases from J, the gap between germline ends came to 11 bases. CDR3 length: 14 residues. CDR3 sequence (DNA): TGTGCCAGCAGCGTTGGTACAGGAAAAGAGACCCAGTACTTC. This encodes CASSVGTGKETQYF.

The CDR3 nucleotides are TGTGCCAGCTCACCATGGGACAGGGTTTCAGATACGCAGTATTTT. It codes for CASSPWDRVSDTQYF. The J gene is TRBJ2-3, the V gene TRBV18, with 9 positions matching TRBD1. From germline, CDR1 is KGHSH and CDR2 LQKENI. V lost 2 bases to trimming and J lost 4 bases; unmatched junction nucleotides: 4. The CDR3 is made up of 15 amino acids.

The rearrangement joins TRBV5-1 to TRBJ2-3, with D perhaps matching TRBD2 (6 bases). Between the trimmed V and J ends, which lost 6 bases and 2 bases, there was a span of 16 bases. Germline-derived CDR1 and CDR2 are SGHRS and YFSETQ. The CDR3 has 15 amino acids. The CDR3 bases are TGCGCCAGCACCTCTGGGGCGGGAATCACAGATACGCAGTATTTT. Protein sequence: CASTSGAGITDTQYF.

This CDR3 reads CASSLRGDETQYF. In nucleotides, the CDR3 is TGTGCCAGCAGCCTACGGGGGGATGAGACCCAGTACTTC. This sequence joins TRBV5-4 and TRBJ2-5; 7 bases are a match to TRBD2. From germline, CDR1 is SGHNT and CDR2 YYREEE (reference sequence). This CDR3 has 13 residues. V shed 4 bases and J 5 bases; nucleotides not matched to a gene: 5.

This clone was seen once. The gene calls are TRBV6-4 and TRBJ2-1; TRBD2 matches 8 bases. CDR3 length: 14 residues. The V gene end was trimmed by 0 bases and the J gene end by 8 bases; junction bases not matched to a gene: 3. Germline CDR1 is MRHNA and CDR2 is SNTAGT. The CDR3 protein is CASSDSGLADEQFF. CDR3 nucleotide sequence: TGTGCCAGCAGTGACTCCGGACTAGCCGATGAGCAGTTCTTC.

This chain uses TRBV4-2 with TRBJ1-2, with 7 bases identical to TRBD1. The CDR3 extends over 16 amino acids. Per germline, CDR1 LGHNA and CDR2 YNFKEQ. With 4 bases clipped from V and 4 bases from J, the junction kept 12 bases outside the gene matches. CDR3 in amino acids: CASSPEGAVGGYGYTF. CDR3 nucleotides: TGTGCCAGCAGCCCCGAGGGGGCCGTGGGGGGCTATGGCTACACCTTC.

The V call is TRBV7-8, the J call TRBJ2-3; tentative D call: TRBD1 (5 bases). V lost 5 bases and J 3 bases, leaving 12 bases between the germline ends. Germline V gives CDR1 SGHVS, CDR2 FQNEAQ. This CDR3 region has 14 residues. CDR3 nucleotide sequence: TGTGCCAGCAGCCTCAGGGTCGGGACAGATACGCAGTATTTT. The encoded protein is CASSLRVGTDTQYF.

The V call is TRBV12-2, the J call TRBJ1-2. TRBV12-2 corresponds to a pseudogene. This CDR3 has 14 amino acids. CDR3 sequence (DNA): TGTGCAAGTCGCTTAGGCGGCCCCAACTATGGCTACACCTTC. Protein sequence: CASRLGGPNYGYTF.

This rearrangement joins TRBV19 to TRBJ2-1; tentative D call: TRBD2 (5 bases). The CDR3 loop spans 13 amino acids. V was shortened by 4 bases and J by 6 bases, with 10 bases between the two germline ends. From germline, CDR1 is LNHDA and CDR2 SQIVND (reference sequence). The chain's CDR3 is CASSKNGLNEQFF. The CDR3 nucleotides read TGTGCCAGTAGTAAAAATGGACTCAATGAGCAGTTCTTC.

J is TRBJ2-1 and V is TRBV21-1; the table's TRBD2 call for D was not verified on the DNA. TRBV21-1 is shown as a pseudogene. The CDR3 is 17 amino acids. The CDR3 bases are TGTGCCAGCAAACCGACTAGCGGGGGGGATCCTTACAATGAGCAGTTCTTC. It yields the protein CASKPTSGGDPYNEQFF.

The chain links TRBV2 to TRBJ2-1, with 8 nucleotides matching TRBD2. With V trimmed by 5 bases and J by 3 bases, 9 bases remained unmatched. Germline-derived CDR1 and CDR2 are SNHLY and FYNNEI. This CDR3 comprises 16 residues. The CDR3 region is CASSTPPGLDYNEQFF. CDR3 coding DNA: TGTGCCAGCAGTACCCCTCCGGGACTAGACTACAATGAGCAGTTCTTC.

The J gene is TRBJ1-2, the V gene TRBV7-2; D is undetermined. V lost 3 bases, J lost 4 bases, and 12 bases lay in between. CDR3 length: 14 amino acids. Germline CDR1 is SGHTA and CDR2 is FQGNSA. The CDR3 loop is CASSFVNSGYGYTF. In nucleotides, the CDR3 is TGTGCCAGCAGCTTTGTTAACAGCGGCTATGGCTACACCTTC.

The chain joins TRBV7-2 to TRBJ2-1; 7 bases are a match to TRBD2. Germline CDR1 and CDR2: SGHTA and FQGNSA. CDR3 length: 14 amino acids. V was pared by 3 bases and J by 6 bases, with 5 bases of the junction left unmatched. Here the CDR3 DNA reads TGTGCCAGCAGCTTCGGGACTAATTCCAATGAGCAGTTCTTC. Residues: CASSFGTNSNEQFF. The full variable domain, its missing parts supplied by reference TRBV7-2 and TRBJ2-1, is GAGVSQSPSNKVTEKGKDVELRCDPISGHTALYWYRQSLGQGLEFLIYFQGNSAPDKSGLPSDRFSAERTGGSVSTLTIQRTQQEDSAVYLCASSFGTNSNEQFFGPGTRLTVL.

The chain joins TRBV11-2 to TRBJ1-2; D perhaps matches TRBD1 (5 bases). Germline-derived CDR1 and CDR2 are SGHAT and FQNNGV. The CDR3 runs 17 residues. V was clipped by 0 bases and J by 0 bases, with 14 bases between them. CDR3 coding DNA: TGTGCCAGCAGCTTAGATGTCGGGACTTTGGCTAACTATGGCTACACCTTC. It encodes CASSLDVGTLANYGYTF. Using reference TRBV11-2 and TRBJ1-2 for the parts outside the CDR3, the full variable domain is EAGVAQSPRYKIIEKRQSVAFWCNPISGHATLYWYQQILGQGPKLLIQFQNNGVVDDSQLPKDRFSAERLKGVDSTLKIQPAKLEDSAVYLCASSLDVGTLANYGYTFGSGTRLTVV.

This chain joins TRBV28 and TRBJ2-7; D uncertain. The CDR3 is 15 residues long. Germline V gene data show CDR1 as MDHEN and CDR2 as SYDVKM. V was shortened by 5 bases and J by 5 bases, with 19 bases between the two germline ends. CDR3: CASSPRPMRFHEQYF. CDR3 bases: TGTGCCAGCAGTCCACGGCCAATGCGGTTCCACGAGCAGTACTTC.

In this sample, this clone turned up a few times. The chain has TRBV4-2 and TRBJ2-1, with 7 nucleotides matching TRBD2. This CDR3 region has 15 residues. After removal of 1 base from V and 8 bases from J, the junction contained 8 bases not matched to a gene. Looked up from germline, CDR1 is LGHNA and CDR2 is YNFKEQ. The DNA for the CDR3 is TGTGCCAGCAGCCAAGGTTTGACTAGCACTGATGAGCAGTTCTTC. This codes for CASSQGLTSTDEQFF.